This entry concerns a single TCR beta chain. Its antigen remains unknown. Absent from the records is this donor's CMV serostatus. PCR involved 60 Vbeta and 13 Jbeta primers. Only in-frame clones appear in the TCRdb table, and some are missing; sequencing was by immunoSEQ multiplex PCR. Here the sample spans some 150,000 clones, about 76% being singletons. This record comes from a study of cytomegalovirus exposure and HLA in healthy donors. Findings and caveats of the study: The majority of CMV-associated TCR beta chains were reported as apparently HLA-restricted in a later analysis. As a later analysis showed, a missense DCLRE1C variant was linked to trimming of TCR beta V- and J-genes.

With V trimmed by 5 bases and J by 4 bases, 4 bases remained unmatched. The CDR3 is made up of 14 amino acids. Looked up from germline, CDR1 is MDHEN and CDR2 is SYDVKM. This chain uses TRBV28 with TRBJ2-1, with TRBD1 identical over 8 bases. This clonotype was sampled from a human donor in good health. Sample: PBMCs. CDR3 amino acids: CASSPDRGYNEQFF. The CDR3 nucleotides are TGTGCCAGCAGTCCCGACAGGGGATACAATGAGCAGTTCTTC.